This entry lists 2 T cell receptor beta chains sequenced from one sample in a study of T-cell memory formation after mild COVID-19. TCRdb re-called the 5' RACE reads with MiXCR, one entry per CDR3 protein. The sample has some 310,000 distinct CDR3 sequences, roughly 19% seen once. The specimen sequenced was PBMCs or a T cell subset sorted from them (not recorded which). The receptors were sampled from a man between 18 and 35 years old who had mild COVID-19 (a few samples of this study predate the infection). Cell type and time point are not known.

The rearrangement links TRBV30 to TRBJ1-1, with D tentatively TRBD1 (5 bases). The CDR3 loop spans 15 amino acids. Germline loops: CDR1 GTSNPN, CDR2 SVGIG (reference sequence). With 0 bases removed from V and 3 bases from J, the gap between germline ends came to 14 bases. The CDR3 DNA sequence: TGTGCCTGGAGTGTATCACGGTTAGGGGACACTGAAGCTTTCTTT. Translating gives CAWSVSRLGDTEAFF.

CDR3 coding DNA: TGTGCCAGCACCCCGGGGGGCAATAACTATGGCTACACCTTC. The encoded protein is CASTPGGNNYGYTF. The J gene is TRBJ1-2, the V gene TRBV6-5, with D maybe TRBD1 (6 bases). This CDR3 comprises 14 residues. From germline, CDR1 is MNHEY and CDR2 SVGAGI. The germline V and J ends were trimmed by 7 bases and 1 base, with 13 bases remaining between them.